These 31 T cell receptor beta chains were all obtained from the same sample, sequenced in a study of T-cell memory formation after mild COVID-19. Each CDR3 protein is one row after TCRdb ran MiXCR on the 5' RACE reads. The sample gives about 320,000 distinct CDR3 sequences, more than 13% of which show up once; roughly a fifth is in the top ten. The sequenced sample consisted of PBMCs or a T cell subset sorted from them (not recorded which). These TCRs come from a young man who had mild COVID-19 (a few samples of this study predate the infection). Cell type and time point are not known.

This clonotype was found a few times. This rearrangement joins TRBV23-1 to TRBJ2-5; maybe TRBD1 (5 bases). TRBV23-1 is an ORF, with its function uncertain. Trimming removed 4 bases at V and 5 bases at J, with 14 bases between. The CDR3 is 14 residues long. CDR3 DNA sequence: TGCGCCAGCAGTCGCAGGGCCCCTCAGGAGACCCAGTACTTC. Amino acids: CASSRRAPQETQYF.

This sequence joins TRBV5-1 and TRBJ1-5; 10 bases fit TRBD1. CDR1 and CDR2 (germline): SGHRS, YFSETQ. With V trimmed by 4 bases and J by 0 bases, 10 bases remained unmatched. The CDR3 has 18 residues. CDR3 nucleotide sequence: TGCGCCAGCAGCGTCGGGACAGGGGACCTTTATAGCAATCAGCCCCAGCATTTT. Its translation is CASSVGTGDLYSNQPQHF.

The J gene is TRBJ2-1, the V gene TRBV12-3 or TRBV12-4; D might be TRBD2 (6 bases). V dropped 1 base and J dropped 9 bases, with 13 bases sitting between them. CDR3 length: 14 residues. The CDR3 loop is CASSLGTTPSEQFF. CDR3 sequence (DNA): TGTGCCAGCAGTTTAGGGACTACGCCATCTGAGCAGTTCTTC.

The chain carries TRBV12-3 or TRBV12-4 and TRBJ2-7, with 8 positions matching TRBD1. Losses at the gene ends were 6 bases for V and 7 bases for J; bases not matched to a gene: 8. CDR3 length: 13 residues. This CDR3 reads CASSSAGGREQYF. DNA of the CDR3: TGTGCCAGCAGCAGTGCAGGGGGCCGGGAGCAGTACTTC.

This clonotype was observed a few times. V is TRBV14 and J is TRBJ1-2; possibly TRBD1 for D (5 bases). CDR1 and CDR2 (germline): SGHDN, FVKESK. The CDR3 is 16 amino acids. The V end was cut by 4 bases, the J end by 8 bases, with 23 bases between. CDR3 DNA sequence: TGTGCCAGCAGCCCCCTCCTAGGTGACAGTCCGCTGGGCTACACCTTC. Translating it yields CASSPLLGDSPLGYTF.

This clonotype came up a few times. This CDR3 is CASSQHYRRPYEQYV. CDR3 bases: TGCGCCAGCAGCCAACACTACCGGCGCCCCTACGAGCAGTACGTC. This rearrangement joins TRBV4-1 to TRBJ2-7; D uncertain. The CDR3 totals 15 residues. Deletions cut 2 bases from V and 2 bases from J, with 13 bases between. CDR1 is MGHRA and CDR2 is YSYEKL in the germline V gene.

In this sample, this clonotype turned up a few times. The chain employs TRBV4-3 and TRBJ2-3, with unresolved D. Germline CDR1 LGHNA, CDR2 YSLEER. The CDR3 spans 14 residues. In DNA, the CDR3 is TGCGCTGCCAGCAGCAGAGACGCCGGAGATACGCAGTATTTT. Its protein product is CAASSRDAGDTQYF.

The chain combines TRBV12-3 or TRBV12-4 with TRBJ2-1; D is unclear. The CDR3 runs 12 residues. V dropped 6 bases and J dropped 9 bases, with 12 bases sitting between them. The DNA for the CDR3 is TGTGCCAGCAGCCCGAACACCGTTGAGCAGTTCTTC. Amino acid sequence: CASSPNTVEQFF.

The gene calls are TRBV11-1 and TRBJ1-2; tentative D call: TRBD1 (5 bases). V was trimmed by 5 bases and J by 7 bases, leaving 14 bases between them. This CDR3 is 13 amino acids long. From germline, CDR1 is SGHAT and CDR2 FQDESV (reference sequence). CDR3 in amino acids: CASSPGTGAGYTF. The CDR3, as DNA: TGTGCCAGCAGCCCTGGGACCGGCGCTGGCTACACCTTC. The complete variable domain, with remaining parts taken from reference TRBV11-1 and TRBJ1-2, reads EAEVAQSPRYKITEKSQAVAFWCDPISGHATLYWYRQILGQGPELLVQFQDESVVDDSQLPKDRFSAERLKGVDSTLKIQPAELGDSAMYLCASSPGTGAGYTFGSGTRLTVV.

This clonotype has a count of ten or more. This sequence joins TRBV12-3 or TRBV12-4 and TRBJ2-1; TRBD1 aligns across 8 bases. Trimming took 1 base from V and 8 from J; bases not matched to a gene: 4. The CDR3 has 14 residues. CDR3: CASSLGAGGYEQFF. The CDR3, as DNA: TGTGCCAGCAGTTTAGGGGCAGGGGGCTATGAGCAGTTCTTC.

This clonotype appeared a single time. J is TRBJ1-2 and V is TRBV7-2; 9 bases match TRBD1. CDR1 and CDR2 (germline): SGHTA, FQGNSA. This CDR3 spans 15 amino acids. With V trimmed by 3 bases and J by 4 bases, 6 bases remained unmatched. CDR3 loop: CASSLGTGRTYGYTF. The CDR3 DNA follows: TGTGCCAGCAGCTTGGGGACAGGGCGGACCTATGGCTACACCTTC.

This clonotype was recorded a few times. The chain carries TRBV24-1 and TRBJ2-3; D is perhaps TRBD2 (5 bases). Per germline, CDR1 KGHDR and CDR2 SFDVKD. The CDR3 totals 16 residues. The V end was cut by 0 bases, the J end by 2 bases, with 11 bases between. CDR3 amino acids: CATSDLSAEPTDTQYF. The CDR3 DNA sequence: TGTGCCACCAGTGATTTGTCAGCGGAGCCCACAGATACGCAGTATTTT.

The rearrangement uses TRBV3-1 and TRBJ2-1, with TRBD2 as a possible D gene (5 bases). The CDR3 runs 15 residues. The germline V gene encodes CDR1 LGHDT and CDR2 YNNKEL (reference sequence). V lost 1 base and J lost 7, with 14 bases in between. CDR3 sequence: CASSQGPDSGNEQFF. DNA for the CDR3: TGTGCCAGCAGCCAAGGGCCAGACTCGGGGAATGAGCAGTTCTTC.

This chain connects TRBV5-1 to TRBJ2-1; 10 bases agree with TRBD2. Germline CDR1 reads SGHRS; CDR2 reads YFSETQ. This CDR3 region has 14 residues. The V gene end was trimmed by 4 bases and the J gene end by 10 bases; junction bases not matched to a gene: 8. The CDR3 sequence: CASSVSGGAREQFF. CDR3 coding DNA: TGCGCCAGCAGCGTAAGCGGGGGGGCAAGGGAGCAGTTCTTC. The whole variable domain, remainder taken from reference TRBV5-1 and TRBJ2-1, is KAGVTQTPRYLIKTRGQQVTLSCSPISGHRSVSWYQQTPGQGLQFLFEYFSETQRNKGNFPGRFSGRQFSNSRSEMNVSTLELGDSALYLCASSVSGGAREQFFGPGTRLTVL.

The rearrangement links TRBV29-1 to TRBJ1-2; tentative D call: TRBD1 (5 bases). This CDR3 contains 13 residues. V lost 5 bases and J 4 bases, leaving 14 bases between the germline ends. Germline-derived CDR1 and CDR2 are SQVTM and ANQGSEA. This CDR3 reads CSVPAGDGYGYTF. In nucleotides, the CDR3 is TGCAGCGTTCCCGCGGGGGACGGCTATGGCTACACCTTC.

This clonotype occurred many times. In nucleotides, the CDR3 is TGCGCCAGCAGCCAAGAGGGGGACCCCCTTACGGATTACAATGAGCAGTTCTTC. This encodes CASSQEGDPLTDYNEQFF. The rearrangement links TRBV4-1 to TRBJ2-1; the D call may be TRBD1 or TRBD2 (5 bases each). The CDR3 loop spans 18 amino acids. Germline values: CDR1 MGHRA, CDR2 YSYEKL. V lost 0 bases and J lost 4, with 19 bases in between.

The V and J genes are TRBV5-8 and TRBJ2-7, with 14 positions matching TRBD2. CDR1 SGHTS and CDR2 YDEGEE come from the germline V gene. CDR3 length: 17 amino acids. V lost 2 bases to trimming and J lost 4 bases; unmatched junction nucleotides: 8. CDR3 DNA sequence: TGTGCCAGCAGCTTCAGAACCCGGACTAGCGGGGGGTACGAGCAGTACTTC. Protein: CASSFRTRTSGGYEQYF.

The chain couples TRBV20-1 to TRBJ2-1; no clear D gene. CDR1 and CDR2 (germline): DFQATT, SNEGSKA (reference sequence). Trimming removed 3 bases from V and 8 bases from J, with 11 bases in between. The CDR3 has 12 residues. The CDR3, as DNA: TGCAGTGCTAGCCTCGGTTTGGATGAGCAGTTCTTC. This encodes CSASLGLDEQFF.

The rearrangement links TRBV5-6 to TRBJ2-4, with D maybe TRBD1 (5 bases). The CDR3 consists of 14 residues. The V gene's germline CDR1 is SGHDT and CDR2 YYEEEE. The ends were cut back, 1 base at V and 6 bases at J, with 11 bases in the middle. DNA for the CDR3: TGTGCCAGCAGCTTGATGGGGCAGGGAAACATTCAGTACTTC. It specifies CASSLMGQGNIQYF. Full variable domain (outside the CDR3, taken from reference TRBV5-6 and TRBJ2-4): DAGVTQSPTHLIKTRGQQVTLRCSPKSGHDTVSWYQQALGQGPQFIFQYYEEEERQRGNFPDRFSGHQFPNYSSELNVNALLLGDSALYLCASSLMGQGNIQYFGAGTRLSVL.

This clonotype came up many times. J is TRBJ2-3 and V is TRBV18; unclear D gene. CDR3 length: 12 residues. Germline assignment: CDR1 KGHSH and CDR2 LQKENI. V was pared by 0 bases and J by 4 bases, with 2 bases between. In DNA form, the CDR3 reads TGTGCCAGCTCACCACCGTCAGATACGCAGTATTTT. It translates to CASSPPSDTQYF.

The chain is built from TRBV9 and TRBJ1-1; possibly TRBD1 for D (6 bases). The germline gives CDR1 SGDLS, CDR2 YYNGEE. V was cut by 0 bases and J by 4 bases, with 10 bases left in between. The CDR3 has 14 amino acids. CDR3 in DNA: TGTGCCAGCAGCGTAGATGGAGGGGGCACTGAAGCTTTCTTT. Its translation is CASSVDGGGTEAFF.

This clonotype was detected only a few times. This chain joins TRBV9 and TRBJ1-6; perhaps TRBD1 as D (5 bases). The CDR3 has 14 amino acids. Germline CDR1 is SGDLS and CDR2 is YYNGEE. Trimming took 0 bases from V and 6 from J, leaving 7 bases between them. DNA for the CDR3: TGTGCCAGCAGCGTAGGGGACGGTAATTCACCCCTCCACTTT. Translation gives CASSVGDGNSPLHF.

This clonotype was found many times. The genes are TRBV4-2 and TRBJ1-4; D perhaps matches TRBD1 (5 bases). Germline CDR1 LGHNA, CDR2 YNFKEQ. The V end was cut by 0 bases, the J end by 4 bases, with 12 bases between. The CDR3 runs 16 residues. The CDR3 DNA reads as TGTGCCAGCAGCCAAGATCCGGGACTGTTTAATGAAAAACTGTTTTTT. This gives the protein CASSQDPGLFNEKLFF.

This clonotype has at least ten counts. V gene TRBV20-1 combines with J gene TRBJ2-3; 15 bases are shared with TRBD2. The CDR3 has 15 amino acids. Germline CDR1 DFQATT, CDR2 SNEGSKA (reference sequence). J was trimmed by 9 bases and V by 5 bases; bases with no gene match: 9. CDR3 nucleotide sequence: TGCAGTGCTGCCCAGGGACTAGCGGGGGGAGGGACGCAGTATTTT. It encodes CSAAQGLAGGGTQYF.

This clonotype was detected once. Its ends do not fully match the called genes, so a read error is possible. The chain carries TRBV12-3 or TRBV12-4 and TRBJ1-1; D is undetermined. The CDR3 runs to 13 residues. The DNA for the CDR3 is TGTGCCAGCAGTTTCGGTTTGAACACTGAAGCTTTATTT. As protein: CASSFGLNTEALF.

The chain joins TRBV27 to TRBJ2-7; no clear D. The CDR3 is 15 residues long. The germline CDR1 and CDR2 sequences are MNHEY and SMNVEV (reference sequence). Trimming removed 5 bases at V and 1 base at J, with 15 bases between. The CDR3 reads CASSVGYSVSYEQYF. The CDR3 DNA is TGTGCCAGCAGTGTGGGGTACAGTGTTTCCTACGAGCAGTACTTC.

This clonotype came up many times. This chain uses TRBV15 with TRBJ2-1; no clear D gene. The V and J ends lost 0 bases and 0 bases respectively, with 3 bases between them. The germline gives CDR1 LNHNV, CDR2 YYDKDF (reference sequence). CDR3 size: 14 residues. The CDR3 coding sequence is TGTGCCACCAGCAGAGATTACTCCTACAATGAGCAGTTCTTC. Its protein is CATSRDYSYNEQFF. Complete variable domain (other parts from reference TRBV15 and TRBJ2-1): DAMVIQNPRYQVTQFGKPVTLSCSQTLNHNVMYWYQQKSSQAPKLLFHYYDKDFNNEADTPDNFQSRRPNTSFCFLDIRSPGLGDTAMYLCATSRDYSYNEQFFGPGTRLTVL.

The rearrangement links TRBV7-2 to TRBJ2-5, with a weak D call TRBD1 (5 bases). V lost 7 bases to trimming and J lost 5 bases, with 20 bases between them. The germline V gene encodes CDR1 SGHTA and CDR2 FQGNSA. The CDR3 is made up of 15 amino acids. The CDR3 DNA is TGTGCCAGCATCTCCCAGGGCGGCAGGGATGAGACCCAGTACTTC. It is translated as CASISQGGRDETQYF.

The sample holds many counts of this clonotype. CDR3 residues: CASSPGGRETQYF. The CDR3 DNA reads TGTGCCAGCAGCCCCGGGGGCCGGGAGACCCAGTACTTC. The V gene is TRBV11-2, the J gene TRBJ2-5, with D tentatively TRBD1 or TRBD2 (6 bases each). Germline V gene lookup returns CDR1 SGHAT and CDR2 FQNNGV. Trimming stripped 5 bases from V and 5 bases from J, with 12 bases between. The CDR3 has 13 residues.

This clonotype was detected a few times. The chain carries TRBV12-3 or TRBV12-4 and TRBJ1-5, with D perhaps matching TRBD1 (5 bases). Trimming cost V 10 bases and J 3 bases, with 16 bases left between them. CDR3 size: 14 residues. The CDR3 reads CATSAGRPNQPQHF. CDR3 coding DNA: TGTGCCACCTCGGCGGGGCGGCCCAATCAGCCCCAGCATTTT.

The table lists this clonotype with many counts. In nucleotides, the CDR3 is TGTGCCAGCAGCCCCAGTGACAGGGCCTCCTACGAGCAGTACTTC. It codes for CASSPSDRASYEQYF. The chain recombines TRBV25-1 with TRBJ2-7; 7 bases agree with TRBD1. V gave up 6 bases and J gave up 0 bases; unmatched junction bases: 8. The germline gives CDR1 MGHDK, CDR2 SYGVNS. This CDR3 region has 15 residues.